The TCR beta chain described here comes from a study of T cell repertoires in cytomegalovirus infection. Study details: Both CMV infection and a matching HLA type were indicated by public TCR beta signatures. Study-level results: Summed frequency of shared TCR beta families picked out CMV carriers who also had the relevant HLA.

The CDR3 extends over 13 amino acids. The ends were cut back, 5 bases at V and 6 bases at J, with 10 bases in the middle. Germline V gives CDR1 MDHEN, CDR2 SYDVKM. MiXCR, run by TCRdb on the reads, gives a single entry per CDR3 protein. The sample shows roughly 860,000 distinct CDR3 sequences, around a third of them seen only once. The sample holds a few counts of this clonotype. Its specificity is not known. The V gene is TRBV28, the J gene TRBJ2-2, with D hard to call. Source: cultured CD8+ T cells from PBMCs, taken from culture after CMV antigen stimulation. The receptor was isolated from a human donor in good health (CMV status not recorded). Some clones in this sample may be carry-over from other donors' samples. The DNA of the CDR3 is TGTGCCAGCAGTCCCCGATACCCCGGGGAGCTGTTTTTT. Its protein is CASSPRYPGELFF.